Below are 21 T cell receptor beta chains sequenced from a single sample in a study of OX40 agonist ivuxolimab in advanced cancers. Libraries were prepared through the immunoSEQ multiplex PCR assay. TCRdb carries this immuneACCESS record with in-frame sequences only. Its versions omit some clonotypes, under half of them owing to an unresolved V gene in the studies checked, with the rest unexplained. The sample has tens of thousands of clones on record, more than 65% of them singletons. Together, the top ten hold less than 4.5% of the sample. The sample here was CD4+ or CD8+ T cells sorted from blood, taken in a trial of the OX40 agonist ivuxolimab. The receptors derive from an adult with an advanced solid tumor such as melanoma, head and neck, liver or kidney cancer.

The chain uses TRBV6-4 and TRBJ1-6; no clear D gene. This CDR3 contains 15 residues. CDR1 is MRHNA and CDR2 is SNTAGT in the germline V gene. V lost 3 bases and J 7 bases, leaving 13 bases between the germline ends. The chain's CDR3 is CASSDGYTPNSPLHF. The CDR3 nucleotides are TGTGCCAGCAGTGATGGGTACACGCCAAATTCACCCCTCCACTTT.

The chain has TRBV13 and TRBJ2-1; TRBD2 agrees at 8 bases. In germline, CDR1 is PRHDT, CDR2 FYEKMQ (reference sequence). The V gene end was trimmed by 9 bases and the J gene end by 3 bases; junction bases not matched to a gene: 13. The CDR3 totals 16 residues. DNA of the CDR3: TGTGCCAGTGTAAGGGGGAGCGGGGGCCTCTACAATGAGCAGTTCTTC. This codes for CASVRGSGGLYNEQFF.

This clone was seen only a few times. The V gene is TRBV28, the J gene TRBJ1-1; 8 bases align to TRBD1. Germline V gene sequence: CDR1 MDHEN, CDR2 SYDVKM. Unmatched junction bases numbered 3, after V lost 5 bases and J lost 10 bases. This CDR3 comprises 11 residues. In DNA form, the CDR3 reads TGTGCCAGCAGTCCTGACAGGGGAGCTTTCTTT. Translation gives CASSPDRGAFF.

The CDR3: CSVGLAGPQGQFF. In nucleotides, the CDR3 is TGCAGCGTTGGACTAGCGGGGCCGCAGGGGCAGTTCTTC. This rearrangement joins TRBV29-1 to TRBJ2-1, with TRBD2 matching over 11 bases. Germline V lookup: CDR1 SQVTM, CDR2 ANQGSEA. CDR3 length: 13 amino acids. J was trimmed by 12 bases and V by 4 bases; bases with no gene match: 8.

The chain recombines TRBV10-3 with TRBJ1-1, with D unclear. V lost 6 bases to trimming and J lost 5 bases, with 13 bases between them. This CDR3 contains 13 residues. Germline V gives CDR1 ENHRY, CDR2 SYGVKD. The CDR3 DNA sequence: TGTGCCATCAGGAGAAATGGGGAAACTGAAGCTTTCTTT. Protein: CAIRRNGETEAFF.

This clone came up a few times. V is TRBV7-9 and J is TRBJ1-4; D gene ambiguous. Trimming shortened V by 0 bases and J by 7 bases, and 6 bases separated the two germline ends. The V gene's germline CDR1 is SEHNR and CDR2 FQNEAQ (reference sequence). CDR3 size: 13 residues. CDR3 bases: TGTGCCAGCAGCTTAGCGTCTGGTGAAAAACTGTTTTTT. Translation gives CASSLASGEKLFF.

The V and J genes are TRBV5-4 and TRBJ1-2; D perhaps matches TRBD1 (5 bases). This CDR3 is 16 amino acids long. Germline CDR1 reads SGHNT; CDR2 reads YYREEE (reference sequence). V lost 3 bases and J 8 bases, leaving 23 bases between the germline ends. The CDR3 region has the DNA TGTGCCAGCAGCTATGGCAGTTCGGGCACGGGACCCGGCTACACCTTC. Translation: CASSYGSSGTGPGYTF.

The chain couples TRBV5-4 to TRBJ2-7; TRBD1 agrees at 11 bases. The J segment lost 5 bases and the V segment lost 1 base, leaving 8 bases of the junction unmatched. The CDR3 runs to 16 residues. The germline V gene encodes CDR1 SGHNT and CDR2 YYREEE (reference sequence). CDR3 region: CASSLPAGQGADEQYF. The CDR3 bases are TGTGCCAGCAGCTTGCCCGCCGGACAGGGGGCCGACGAGCAGTACTTC.

The V call is TRBV5-4, the J call TRBJ2-1, with 10 bases lining up with TRBD2. The CDR3 runs 15 residues. J was trimmed by 5 bases and V by 0 bases; bases with no gene match: 2. CDR1 is SGHNT, CDR2 YYREEE, per germline (reference sequence). The CDR3 sequence: CASSLGLAGDNEQFF. Written as DNA, the CDR3 is TGTGCCAGCAGCTTGGGGCTAGCGGGGGACAATGAGCAGTTCTTC.

The chain links TRBV7-2 to TRBJ2-7; the match to TRBD2 covers 13 bases. The germline V gene has CDR1 SGHTA and CDR2 FQGNSA. Trimming took 0 bases from V and 2 from J; bases not matched to a gene: 1. CDR3 length: 16 residues. DNA of the CDR3: TGTGCCAGCAGCTTAGCCACTAGCGGGGGGGCCTACGAGCAGTACTTC. Translation: CASSLATSGGAYEQYF.

This clone was detected only once. The chain has TRBV6-6 and TRBJ1-1; perhaps TRBD1 as D (6 bases). Looked up from germline, CDR1 is MNHNY and CDR2 is SVGAGI (reference sequence). The CDR3 is 16 amino acids. Trimming stripped 4 bases from V and 0 bases from J, with 15 bases between. CDR3 nucleotides: TGTGCCAGCAGTTTCCACCCGGGGACAATGAACACTGAAGCTTTCTTT. Its translation: CASSFHPGTMNTEAFF.

The chain recombines TRBV5-8 with TRBJ1-5; D is undetermined. This CDR3 is built from 13 residues. With 4 bases removed from V and 7 bases from J, the gap between germline ends came to 12 bases. Germline V gene lookup returns CDR1 SGHTS and CDR2 YDEGEE. CDR3 sequence (DNA): TGTGCCAGCAGCCTTGTACATAGGCAGCCCCAGCATTTT. Its protein product is CASSLVHRQPQHF.

This clone was picked up a small number of times. This chain links TRBV29-1 with TRBJ2-5; 10 nucleotides line up with TRBD1. The CDR3 totals 15 residues. Unmatched junction bases numbered 7, after V lost 5 bases and J lost 1 base. Per the germline V gene, CDR1 is SQVTM and CDR2 is ANQGSEA. CDR3 sequence (DNA): TGCAGCGTTTTGTGGGACAGGGGATTCCAAGAGACCCAGTACTTC. The encoded protein is CSVLWDRGFQETQYF.

The chain combines TRBV28 with TRBJ2-7, with 8 bases identical to TRBD1. CDR3 length: 14 amino acids. Germline CDR1 is MDHEN and CDR2 is SYDVKM. Germline trimming cut 8 bases from V and 2 bases from J; bases unmatched to any gene: 8. The CDR3 DNA follows: TGTGCCAGCGGACAGGGACCCTCTCCCTACGAGCAGTACTTC. Translated, it gives CASGQGPSPYEQYF.

This clone appeared a few times. Other DNA sequences in this specimen translate into the identical CDR3. This sequence joins TRBV18 and TRBJ2-3, with TRBD2 matching over 8 bases. The CDR3 consists of 15 residues. The germline CDR1 and CDR2 sequences are KGHSH and LQKENI. V dropped 0 bases and J dropped 5; count of bases not matched to a gene: 4. CDR3 region: CASSPPGGVEDTQYF. DNA for the CDR3: TGTGCCAGCTCACCACCCGGGGGGGTGGAAGATACGCAGTATTTT.

In DNA, the CDR3 is TGTGCCAGCAGCATAGGACAGAACACTGAAGCTTTCTTT. Its protein product is CASSIGQNTEAFF. This chain connects TRBV7-3 to TRBJ1-1; tentatively, D is TRBD1 (5 bases). The ends were cut back, 5 bases at V and 1 base at J, with 8 bases in the middle. This CDR3 comprises 13 residues. Germline lookup yields CDR1 SGHTA and CDR2 FQGTGA.

V gene TRBV7-6 combines with J gene TRBJ2-5; TRBD2 matches at 8 bases. Per germline, CDR1 SGHVS and CDR2 FNYEAQ. CDR3 size: 14 residues. After removal of 1 base from V and 5 bases from J, the junction contained 3 bases not matched to a gene. This chain's CDR3 is CASSLGPGGETQYF. The CDR3 nucleotides are TGTGCCAGCAGCTTAGGTCCGGGGGGGGAGACCCAGTACTTC.

This clone occurred once. The chain couples TRBV5-1 to TRBJ1-2; D unclear. Germline assignment: CDR1 SGHRS and CDR2 YFSETQ. The germline V and J ends were trimmed by 0 bases and 4 bases, with 7 bases remaining between them. The CDR3 extends over 13 amino acids. CDR3: CASSLEPGYGYTF. In DNA, the CDR3 is TGCGCCAGCAGCTTGGAGCCAGGCTATGGCTACACCTTC.

This chain links TRBV4-1 with TRBJ1-2; D call uncertain. Trimming removed 1 base from V and 8 bases from J, with 17 bases in between. The germline V gene has CDR1 MGHRA and CDR2 YSYEKL. This CDR3 region has 15 residues. The CDR3 coding sequence is TGCGCCAGCAGCCAAGTTGTCCTGACCAGCCGGGGCTACACCTTC. This sequence encodes CASSQVVLTSRGYTF.

The V gene is TRBV9, the J gene TRBJ2-7; D gene uncertain. The CDR3 spans 14 residues. Germline-derived CDR1 and CDR2 are SGDLS and YYNGEE. Deletions cut 0 bases from V and 0 bases from J, with 7 bases between. CDR3 amino acids: CASSVASSSYEQYF. In DNA form, the CDR3 reads TGTGCCAGCAGCGTAGCCAGTTCCTCCTACGAGCAGTACTTC.

This clone showed up just once. CDR3 sequence (DNA): TGTGCCAGCGGCCCGAGGAGGGCCTACGAGCAGTACTTC. Its protein is CASGPRRAYEQYF. The V and J genes are TRBV21-1 and TRBJ2-7; TRBD2 is the table's D call, not checked against the DNA. TRBV21-1 is reported as a pseudogene. CDR3 length: 13 amino acids.